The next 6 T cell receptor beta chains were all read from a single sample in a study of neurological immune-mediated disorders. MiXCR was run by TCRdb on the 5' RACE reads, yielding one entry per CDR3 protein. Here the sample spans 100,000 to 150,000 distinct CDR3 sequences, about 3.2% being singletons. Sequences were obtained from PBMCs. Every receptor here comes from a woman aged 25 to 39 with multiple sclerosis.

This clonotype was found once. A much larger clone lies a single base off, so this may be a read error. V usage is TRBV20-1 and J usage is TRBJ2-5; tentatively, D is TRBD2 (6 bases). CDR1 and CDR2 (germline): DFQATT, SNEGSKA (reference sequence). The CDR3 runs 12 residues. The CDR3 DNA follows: TGCAGTGCTTGGGGTAGGGAGGAGAACCAGTACTTC. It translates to CSAWGREENQYF.

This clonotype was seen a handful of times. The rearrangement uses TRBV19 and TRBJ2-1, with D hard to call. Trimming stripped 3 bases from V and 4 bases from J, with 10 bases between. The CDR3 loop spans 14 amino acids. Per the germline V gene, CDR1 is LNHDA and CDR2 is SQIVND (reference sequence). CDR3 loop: CASSIRPIYNEQFF. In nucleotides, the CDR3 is TGTGCCAGTAGTATTAGGCCGATTTACAATGAGCAGTTCTTC.

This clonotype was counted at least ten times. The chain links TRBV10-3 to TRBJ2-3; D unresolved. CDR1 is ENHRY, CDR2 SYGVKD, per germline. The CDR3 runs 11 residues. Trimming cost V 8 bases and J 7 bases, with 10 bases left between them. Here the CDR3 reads CAIGEGNTQYF. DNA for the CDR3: TGTGCCATCGGCGAAGGTAATACGCAGTATTTT.

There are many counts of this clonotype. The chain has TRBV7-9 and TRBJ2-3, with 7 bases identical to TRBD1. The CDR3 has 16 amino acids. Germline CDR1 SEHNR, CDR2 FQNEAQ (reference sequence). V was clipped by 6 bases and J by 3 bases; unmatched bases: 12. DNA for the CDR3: TGTGCCAGCAGGTCTAACAGGGGTAGGGGGACAGATACGCAGTATTTT. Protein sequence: CASRSNRGRGTDTQYF.

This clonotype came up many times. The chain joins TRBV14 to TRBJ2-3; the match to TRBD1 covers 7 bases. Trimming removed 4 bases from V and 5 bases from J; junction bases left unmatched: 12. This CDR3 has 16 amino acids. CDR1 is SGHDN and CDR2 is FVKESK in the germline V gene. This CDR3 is CASSPRDSLSRDTQYF. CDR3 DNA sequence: TGTGCCAGCAGCCCTCGGGACAGCCTTTCAAGAGATACGCAGTATTTT.

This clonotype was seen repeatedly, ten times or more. In nucleotides, the CDR3 is TGTGCCAGCAGCCTCGGATCGGGACTAGCGGGGACAGATACGCAGTATTTT. This encodes CASSLGSGLAGTDTQYF. The chain is built from TRBV3-1 and TRBJ2-3; 13 positions match TRBD2. The length of the CDR3 is 17 residues. J was trimmed by 3 bases and V by 4 bases; bases with no gene match: 7. The germline V gene has CDR1 LGHDT and CDR2 YNNKEL (reference sequence).